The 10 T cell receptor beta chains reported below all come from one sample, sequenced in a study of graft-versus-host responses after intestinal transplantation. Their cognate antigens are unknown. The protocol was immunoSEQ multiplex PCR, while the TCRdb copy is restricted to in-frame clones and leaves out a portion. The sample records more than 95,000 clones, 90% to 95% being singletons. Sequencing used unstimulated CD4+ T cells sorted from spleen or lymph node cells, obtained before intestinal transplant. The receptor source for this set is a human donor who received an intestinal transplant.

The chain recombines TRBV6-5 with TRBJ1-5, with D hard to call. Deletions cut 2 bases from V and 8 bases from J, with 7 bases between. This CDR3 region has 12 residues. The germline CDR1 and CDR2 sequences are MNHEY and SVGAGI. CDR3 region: CASSYEHEPQHF. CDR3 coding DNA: TGTGCCAGCAGTTACGAACACGAGCCCCAGCATTTT.

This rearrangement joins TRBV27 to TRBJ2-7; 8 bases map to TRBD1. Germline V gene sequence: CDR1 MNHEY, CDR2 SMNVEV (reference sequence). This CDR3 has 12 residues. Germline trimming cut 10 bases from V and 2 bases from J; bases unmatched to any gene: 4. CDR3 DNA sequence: TGTGCCACACAGGGGGAAACCTACGAGCAGTACTTC. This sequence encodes CATQGETYEQYF.

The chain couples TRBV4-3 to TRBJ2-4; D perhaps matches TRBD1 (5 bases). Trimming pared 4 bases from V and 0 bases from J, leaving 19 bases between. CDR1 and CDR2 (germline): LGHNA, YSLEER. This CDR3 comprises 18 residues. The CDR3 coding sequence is TGCGCCAGCAGCCTCAGTGACAGACCTGGGGTAGCCAAAAACATTCAGTACTTC. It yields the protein CASSLSDRPGVAKNIQYF.

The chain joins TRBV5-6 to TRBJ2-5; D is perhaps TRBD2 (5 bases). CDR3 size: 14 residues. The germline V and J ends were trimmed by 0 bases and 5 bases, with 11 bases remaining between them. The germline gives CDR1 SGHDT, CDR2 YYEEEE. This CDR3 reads CASSLALGEETQYF. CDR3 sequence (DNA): TGTGCCAGCAGCTTGGCCCTCGGGGAGGAGACCCAGTACTTC.

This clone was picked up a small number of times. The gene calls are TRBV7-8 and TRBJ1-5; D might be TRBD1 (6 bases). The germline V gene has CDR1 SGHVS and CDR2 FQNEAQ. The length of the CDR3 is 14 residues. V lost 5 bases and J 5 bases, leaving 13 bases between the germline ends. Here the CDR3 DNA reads TGTGCCAGCAGCCCACTCAGGGGTGATCAGCCCCAGCATTTT. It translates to CASSPLRGDQPQHF. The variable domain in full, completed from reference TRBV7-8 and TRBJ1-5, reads GAGVSQSPRYKVAKRGQDVALRCDPISGHVSLFWYQQALGQGPEFLTYFQNEAQLDKSGLPSDRFFAERPEGSVSTLKIQRTQQEDSAVYLCASSPLRGDQPQHFGDGTRLSIL.

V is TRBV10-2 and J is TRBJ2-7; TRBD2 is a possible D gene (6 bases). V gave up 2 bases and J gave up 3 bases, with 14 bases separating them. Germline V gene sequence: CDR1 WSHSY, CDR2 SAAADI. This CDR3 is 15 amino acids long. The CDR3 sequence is CASSEARTMIYEQYF. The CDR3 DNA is TGCGCCAGCAGTGAGGCGAGGACTATGATCTACGAGCAGTACTTC.

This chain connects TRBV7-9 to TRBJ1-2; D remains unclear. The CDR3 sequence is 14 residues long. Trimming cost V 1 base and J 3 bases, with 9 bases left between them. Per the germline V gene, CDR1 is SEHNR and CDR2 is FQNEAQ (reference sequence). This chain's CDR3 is CASSLDWQDYGYTF. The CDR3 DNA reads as TGTGCCAGCAGCTTAGATTGGCAGGACTATGGCTACACCTTC.

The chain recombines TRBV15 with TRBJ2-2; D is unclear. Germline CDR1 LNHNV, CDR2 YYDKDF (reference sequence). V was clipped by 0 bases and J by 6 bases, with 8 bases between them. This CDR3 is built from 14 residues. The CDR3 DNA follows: TGTGCCACCAGCAGAGACCGAGGTTCCGGGGAGCTGTTTTTT. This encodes CATSRDRGSGELFF.

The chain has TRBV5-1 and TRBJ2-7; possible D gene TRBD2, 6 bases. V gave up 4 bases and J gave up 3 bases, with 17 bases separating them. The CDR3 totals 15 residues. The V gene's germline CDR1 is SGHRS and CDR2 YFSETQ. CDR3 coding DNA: TGCGCCAGCAGCGTGAGAAACGGGGGAAGCTACGAGCAGTACTTC. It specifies CASSVRNGGSYEQYF.

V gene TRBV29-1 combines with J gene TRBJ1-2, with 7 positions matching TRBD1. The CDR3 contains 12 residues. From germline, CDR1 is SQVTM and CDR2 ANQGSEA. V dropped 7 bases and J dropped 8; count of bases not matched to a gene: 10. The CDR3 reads CSGITGASGYTF. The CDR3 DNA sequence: TGCAGCGGCATCACAGGGGCGAGCGGCTACACCTTC.